This TCR beta chain was sequenced for a study of blood T cell repertoires in COVID-19. Study context: COVID-19 samples collected from the United States, Italy and Spain covered acute and convalescent phases. Nucleic acid was either cDNA or gDNA, and it came from T cells, B-cell-depleted T cells, or PBMCs.

This clone was seen a few times. The V and J ends lost 2 bases and 3 bases, in that order; junction bases with no gene match: 4. The CDR3 sequence is 15 residues long. Germline CDR1 reads SGHDN; CDR2 reads FVKESK. In the original workflow: Nucleated cell number was recorded as an estimate derived from reference gene primer amplification. Here immunoSEQ multiplex PCR was the method, and the copy in TCRdb shows in-frame clones only, minus some. Clonal size and the V and J genes are those of that table, whereas D and trimming came from the DNA. The top ten clones hold around 4.6% of a sample with about 140,000 clones, around nine tenths of them seen once.

V and J are TRBV14 and TRBJ2-7, with 10 bases matching TRBD2. This TCR was recovered from a human donor in a cohort sampled during active COVID-19. The sample comprised peripheral blood. The CDR3 is CASSQPLAGVYEQYF. The CDR3 DNA is TGTGCCAGCAGCCAACCTCTAGCGGGAGTCTACGAGCAGTACTTC.